This T cell receptor beta chain was observed in a study of OX40 agonist ivuxolimab in advanced cancers. The ends were cut back, 0 bases at V and 10 bases at J, with 12 bases in the middle. Germline V CDR1 and CDR2: KGHSH, LQKENI. CDR3 length: 13 amino acids. This table comes from immunoSEQ multiplex PCR, and its TCRdb copy is limited to in-frame clones, with some not included. The repertoire holds approximately 89,000 clones, about 88% seen once, with 0.25% to 0.3% in the top ten. This clone was counted a single time. This sequence originates from an adult with an advanced solid tumor such as melanoma, head and neck, liver or kidney cancer. The rearrangement links TRBV18 to TRBJ1-1; D uncertain. Sequenced here: CD4+ or CD8+ T cells sorted from blood, sampled in a trial of the OX40 agonist ivuxolimab. This chain's CDR3 is CASSPPSPTGAFF. The CDR3, as DNA: TGTGCCAGCTCACCACCGAGCCCGACGGGAGCTTTCTTT.